This entry features one TCR beta chain sequence. The antigen remains undetermined. This sample was included in a study of vaccination effects on CD4 cells after COVID-19. Following an approximately ten-day culture, CD4+ T cells were purified. Either the mRNA-1273 or the BNT162b2 vaccine was given to participants as two doses. TCRdb's table, derived via immunoSEQ multiplex PCR, lists solely in-frame clones and lacks some. The sample holds 37,000 or so clones, under 70% seen once. Looked up from germline, CDR1 is LNHDA and CDR2 is SQIVND (reference sequence). With 2 bases removed from V and 4 bases from J, the gap between germline ends came to 6 bases. This CDR3 has 13 residues.

This sample comprised CD4+ T cells from PBMCs cultured without peptide, obtained after COVID-19 vaccination. This clonotype originated in a human donor who received a COVID-19 vaccine. The rearrangement joins TRBV19 to TRBJ2-1, with no clear D. The CDR3 DNA reads TGTGCCAGTAGTATATACCCGTACAATGAGCAGTTCTTC. Its translation is CASSIYPYNEQFF.